What follows is one TCR beta chain and its context. Its antigen is undetermined. This sample was taken from a study of shared clonotypes between healthy human individuals. Broader study findings: Sharing across four donors was seen in 4.5% to 5.5% of naive CD4 clonotypes. Apart from blood, nothing was sampled; tissue repertoires likely differ. The four-donor shared clonotypes exceeded non-shared clonotypes in generation probability, with non-shared ones scoring lower.

Naive CD8 cells lacked CD45RO and underwent positive selection for CCR7, leaving out terminally differentiated effector memory CD45RA+ cells. Germline CDR1 and CDR2: MDHEN and SYDVKM. This CDR3 spans 11 amino acids. V was pared by 2 bases and J by 11 bases, with 7 bases between. Using immunoSEQ multiplex PCR, the repertoire was profiled, and TCRdb retains in-frame clones only, with some absent. This sample carries 750,000 to 1,000,000 clones, almost 95% of them seen once, and the ten largest clones take more than 20%. The J gene is TRBJ2-1, the V gene TRBV28; no firm D call. The TCR originated in a man in his thirties or forties in good health. Sequencing was performed on naive CD8+ T cells sorted from blood. The CDR3 protein is CASSLVGKQFF. The CDR3, as DNA: TGTGCCAGCAGTTTAGTGGGGAAGCAGTTCTTC. The full variable domain, with the rest looked up from reference TRBV28 and TRBJ2-1, is DVKVTQSSRYLVKRTGEKVFLECVQDMDHENMFWYRQDPGLGLRLIYFSYDVKMKEKGDIPEGYSVSREKKERFSLILESASTNQTSMYLCASSLVGKQFFGPGTRLTVL.